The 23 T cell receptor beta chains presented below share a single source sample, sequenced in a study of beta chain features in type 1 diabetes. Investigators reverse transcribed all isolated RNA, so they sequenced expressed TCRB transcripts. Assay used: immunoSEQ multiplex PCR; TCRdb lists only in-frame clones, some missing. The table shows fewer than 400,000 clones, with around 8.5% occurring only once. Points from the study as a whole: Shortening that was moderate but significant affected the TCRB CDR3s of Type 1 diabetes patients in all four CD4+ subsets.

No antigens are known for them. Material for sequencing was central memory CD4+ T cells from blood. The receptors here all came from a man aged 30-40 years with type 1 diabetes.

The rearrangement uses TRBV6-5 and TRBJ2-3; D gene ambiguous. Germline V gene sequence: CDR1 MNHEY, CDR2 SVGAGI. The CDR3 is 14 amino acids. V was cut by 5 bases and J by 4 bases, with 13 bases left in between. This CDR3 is CASSGTLKPDTQYF. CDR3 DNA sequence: TGTGCCAGCAGTGGAACCCTCAAGCCAGATACGCAGTATTTT.

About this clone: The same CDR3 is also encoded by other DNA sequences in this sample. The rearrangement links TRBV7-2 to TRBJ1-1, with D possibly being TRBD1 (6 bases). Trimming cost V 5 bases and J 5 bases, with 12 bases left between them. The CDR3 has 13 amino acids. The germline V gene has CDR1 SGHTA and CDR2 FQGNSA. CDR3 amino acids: CASSTQGGTEAFF. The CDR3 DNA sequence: TGTGCCAGCAGCACACAGGGTGGGACTGAAGCTTTCTTT.

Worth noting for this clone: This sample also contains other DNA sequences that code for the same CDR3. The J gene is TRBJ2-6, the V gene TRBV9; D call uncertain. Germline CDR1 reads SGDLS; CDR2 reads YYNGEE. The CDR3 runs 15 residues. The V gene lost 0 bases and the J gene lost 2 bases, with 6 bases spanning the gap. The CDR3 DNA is TGTGCCAGCAGCGTAGATAGGGCTGGGGCCAACGTCCTGACTTTC. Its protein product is CASSVDRAGANVLTF.

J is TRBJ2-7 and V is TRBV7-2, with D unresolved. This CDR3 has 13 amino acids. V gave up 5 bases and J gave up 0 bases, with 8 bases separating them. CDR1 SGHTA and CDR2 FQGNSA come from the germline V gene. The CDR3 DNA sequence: TGTGCCAGCAGCCCGACCCGCTCCTACGAGCAGTACTTC. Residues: CASSPTRSYEQYF.

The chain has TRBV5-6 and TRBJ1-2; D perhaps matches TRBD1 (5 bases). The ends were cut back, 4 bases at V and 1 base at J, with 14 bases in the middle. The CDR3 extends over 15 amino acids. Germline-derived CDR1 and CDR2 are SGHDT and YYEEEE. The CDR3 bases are TGTGCCAGCAGCGGGGACGGAGGACTTAACTATGGCTACACCTTC. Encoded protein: CASSGDGGLNYGYTF.

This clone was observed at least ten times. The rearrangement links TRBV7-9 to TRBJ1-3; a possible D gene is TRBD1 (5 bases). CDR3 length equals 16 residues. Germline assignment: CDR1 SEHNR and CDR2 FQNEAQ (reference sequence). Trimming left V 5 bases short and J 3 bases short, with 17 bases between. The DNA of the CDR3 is TGTGCCAGCAGCCCGAGAAGAGGGGCTGGTGGAAACACCATATATTTT. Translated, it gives CASSPRRGAGGNTIYF.

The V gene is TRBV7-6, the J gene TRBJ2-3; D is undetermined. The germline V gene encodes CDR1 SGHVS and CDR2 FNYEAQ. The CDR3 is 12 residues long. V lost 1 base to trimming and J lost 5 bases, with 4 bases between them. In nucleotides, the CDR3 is TGTGCCAGCAGCTTAGATGGAGATACGCAGTATTTT. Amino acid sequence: CASSLDGDTQYF.

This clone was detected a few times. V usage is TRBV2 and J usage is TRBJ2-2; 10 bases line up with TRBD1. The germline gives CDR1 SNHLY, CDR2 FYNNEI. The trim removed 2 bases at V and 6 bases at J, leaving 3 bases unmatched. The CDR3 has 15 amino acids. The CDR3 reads CASSEQGQGAGELFF. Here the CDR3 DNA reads TGTGCCAGCAGTGAACAAGGACAGGGGGCCGGGGAGCTGTTTTTT.

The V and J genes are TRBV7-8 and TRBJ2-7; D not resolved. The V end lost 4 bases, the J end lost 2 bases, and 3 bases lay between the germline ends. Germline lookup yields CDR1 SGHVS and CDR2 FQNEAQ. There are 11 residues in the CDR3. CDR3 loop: CASSSTYEQYF. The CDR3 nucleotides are TGTGCCAGCAGCTCGACCTACGAGCAGTACTTC.

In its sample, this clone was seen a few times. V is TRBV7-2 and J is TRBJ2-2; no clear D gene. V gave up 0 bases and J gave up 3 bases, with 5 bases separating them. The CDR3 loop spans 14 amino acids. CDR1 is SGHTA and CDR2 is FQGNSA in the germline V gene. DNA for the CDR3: TGTGCCAGCAGCTTAGCTTCTGACACCGGGGAGCTGTTTTTT. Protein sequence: CASSLASDTGELFF.

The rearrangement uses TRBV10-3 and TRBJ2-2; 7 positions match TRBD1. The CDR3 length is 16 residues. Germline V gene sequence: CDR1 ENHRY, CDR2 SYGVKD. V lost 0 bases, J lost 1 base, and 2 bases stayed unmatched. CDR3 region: CAISESGQENTGELFF. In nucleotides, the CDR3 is TGTGCCATCAGTGAGTCCGGACAGGAGAACACCGGGGAGCTGTTTTTT.

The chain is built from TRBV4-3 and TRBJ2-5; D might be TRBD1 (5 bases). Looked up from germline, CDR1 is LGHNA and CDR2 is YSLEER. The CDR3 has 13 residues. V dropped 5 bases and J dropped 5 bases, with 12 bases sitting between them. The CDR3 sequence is CASSKGDVETQYF. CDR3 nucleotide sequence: TGCGCCAGCAGCAAAGGGGATGTGGAGACCCAGTACTTC.

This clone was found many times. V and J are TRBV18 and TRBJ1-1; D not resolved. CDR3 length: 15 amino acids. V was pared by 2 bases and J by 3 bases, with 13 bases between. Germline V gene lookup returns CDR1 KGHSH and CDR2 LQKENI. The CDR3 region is CASSPMADVDTEAFF. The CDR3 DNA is TGTGCCAGCTCACCAATGGCAGACGTGGACACTGAAGCTTTCTTT. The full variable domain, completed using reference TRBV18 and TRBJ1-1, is NAGVMQNPRHLVRRRGQEARLRCSPMKGHSHVYWYRQLPEEGLKFMVYLQKENIIDESGMPKERFSAEFPKEGPSILRIQQVVRGDSAAYFCASSPMADVDTEAFFGQGTRLTVV.

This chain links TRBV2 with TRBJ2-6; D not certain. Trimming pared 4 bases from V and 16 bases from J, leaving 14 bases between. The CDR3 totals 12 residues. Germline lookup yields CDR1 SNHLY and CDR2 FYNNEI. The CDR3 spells CASSGSVSILTF. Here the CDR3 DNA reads TGTGCCAGCAGTGGGTCCGTTAGTATTCTGACTTTC.

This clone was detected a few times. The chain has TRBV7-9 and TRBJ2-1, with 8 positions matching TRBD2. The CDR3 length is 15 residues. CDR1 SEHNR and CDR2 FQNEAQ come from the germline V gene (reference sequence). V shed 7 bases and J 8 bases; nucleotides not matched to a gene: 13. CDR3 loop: CASTKLRGGSDEQFF. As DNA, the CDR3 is TGTGCCAGCACCAAACTCCGGGGGGGCAGCGATGAGCAGTTCTTC.

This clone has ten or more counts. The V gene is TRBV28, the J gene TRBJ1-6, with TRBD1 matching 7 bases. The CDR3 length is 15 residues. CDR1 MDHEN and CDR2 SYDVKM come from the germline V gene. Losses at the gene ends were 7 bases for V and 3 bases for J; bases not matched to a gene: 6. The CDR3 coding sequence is TGTGCCAGCATCCCGACAGGGAGCTATAATTCACCCCTCCACTTT. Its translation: CASIPTGSYNSPLHF.

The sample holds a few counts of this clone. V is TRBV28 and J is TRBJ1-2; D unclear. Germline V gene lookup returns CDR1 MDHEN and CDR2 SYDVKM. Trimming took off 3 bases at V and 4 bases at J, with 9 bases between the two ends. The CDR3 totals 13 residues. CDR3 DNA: TGTGCCAGCAGTTTGGTGGGAAGCTATGGCTACACCTTC. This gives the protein CASSLVGSYGYTF.

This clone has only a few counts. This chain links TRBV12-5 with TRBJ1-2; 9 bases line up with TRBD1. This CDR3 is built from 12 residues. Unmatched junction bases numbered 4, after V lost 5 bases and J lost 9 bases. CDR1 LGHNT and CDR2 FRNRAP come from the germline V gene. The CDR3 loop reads CASGRDRDSYTF. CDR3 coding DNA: TGTGCTAGTGGTCGGGACAGGGACAGCTACACCTTC.

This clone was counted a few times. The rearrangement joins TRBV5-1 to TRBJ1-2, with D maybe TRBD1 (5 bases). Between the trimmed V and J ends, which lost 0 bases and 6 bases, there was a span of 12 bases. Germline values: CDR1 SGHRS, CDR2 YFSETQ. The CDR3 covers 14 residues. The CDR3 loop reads CASSLGRTSDGYTF. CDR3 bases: TGCGCCAGCAGCTTGGGACGGACATCAGATGGCTACACCTTC.

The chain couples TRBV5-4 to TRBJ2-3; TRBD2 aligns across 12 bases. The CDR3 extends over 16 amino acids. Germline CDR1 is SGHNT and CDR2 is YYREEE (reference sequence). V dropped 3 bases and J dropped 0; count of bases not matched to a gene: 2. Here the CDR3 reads CASSWLAGGSTDTQYF. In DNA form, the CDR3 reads TGTGCCAGCAGCTGGCTAGCGGGGGGGAGCACAGATACGCAGTATTTT.

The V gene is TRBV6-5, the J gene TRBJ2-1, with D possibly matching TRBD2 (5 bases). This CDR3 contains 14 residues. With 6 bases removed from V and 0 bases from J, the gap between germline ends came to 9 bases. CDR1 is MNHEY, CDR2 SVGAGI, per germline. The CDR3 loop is CASRLTSSYNEQFF. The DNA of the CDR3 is TGTGCCAGCAGGCTCACTAGCTCCTACAATGAGCAGTTCTTC.

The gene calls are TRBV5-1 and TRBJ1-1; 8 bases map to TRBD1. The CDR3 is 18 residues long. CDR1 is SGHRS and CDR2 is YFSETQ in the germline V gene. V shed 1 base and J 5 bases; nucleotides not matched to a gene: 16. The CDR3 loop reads CASSLRVSAGGLWTEAFF. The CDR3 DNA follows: TGCGCCAGCAGCTTGAGGGTCAGTGCAGGGGGCTTGTGGACTGAAGCTTTCTTT.

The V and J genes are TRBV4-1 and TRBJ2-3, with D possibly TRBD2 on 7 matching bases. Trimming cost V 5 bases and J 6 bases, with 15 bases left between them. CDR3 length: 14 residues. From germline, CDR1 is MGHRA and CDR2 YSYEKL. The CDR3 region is CASSLAGEGDTQYF. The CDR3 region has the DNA TGCGCCAGCAGCTTGGCAGGGGAGGGTGATACGCAGTATTTT.